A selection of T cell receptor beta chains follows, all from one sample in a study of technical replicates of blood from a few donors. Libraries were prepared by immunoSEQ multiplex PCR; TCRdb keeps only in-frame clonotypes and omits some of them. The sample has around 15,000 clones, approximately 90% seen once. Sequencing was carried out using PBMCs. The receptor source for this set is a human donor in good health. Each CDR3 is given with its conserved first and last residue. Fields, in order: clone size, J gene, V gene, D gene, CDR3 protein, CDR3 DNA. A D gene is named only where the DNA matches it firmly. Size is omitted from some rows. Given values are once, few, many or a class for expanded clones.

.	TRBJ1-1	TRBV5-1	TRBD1	CASSLGQGAGTEAFF	TGCGCCAGCAGCTTGGGACAGGGGGCGGGCACTGAAGCTTTCTTT
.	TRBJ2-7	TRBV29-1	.	CSVVGFFEGVQYF	TGCAGCGTTGTTGGATTTTTTGAGGGTGTGCAGTACTTC
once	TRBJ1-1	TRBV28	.	CASSLSQGEAFF	TGTGCCAGCAGTTTATCGCAGGGGGAAGCTTTCTTT
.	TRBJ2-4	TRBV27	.	CASSSRDTLNIQYF	TGTGCCAGCAGTTCCCGGGACACCCTAAACATTCAGTACTTC
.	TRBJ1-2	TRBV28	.	CASTTSEGNYGYTF	TGTGCCAGCACCACGAGCGAGGGTAACTATGGCTACACCTTC
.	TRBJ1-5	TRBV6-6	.	CASTGWVNQPQHF	TGTGCCAGCACAGGGTGGGTCAATCAGCCCCAGCATTTT
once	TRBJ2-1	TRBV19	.	CASSMYAVSGEQFF	TGTGCCAGTAGTATGTACGCGGTATCAGGGGAGCAGTTCTTC
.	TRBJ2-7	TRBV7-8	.	CASISSGESSYEQYF	TGTGCCAGCATCAGTTCGGGGGAGAGTTCCTACGAGCAGTACTTC
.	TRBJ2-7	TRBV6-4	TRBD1	CASSEITWTGKGYEQYF	TGTGCCAGCAGTGAGATTACATGGACAGGGAAAGGTTACGAGCAGTACTTC
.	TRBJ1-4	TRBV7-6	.	CASSLRPGGEKLFF	TGTGCCAGCAGCTTACGGCCGGGTGGCGAAAAACTGTTTTTT
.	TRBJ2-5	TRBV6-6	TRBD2	CASSPLADQETQYF	TGTGCCAGCAGTCCCCTAGCGGACCAAGAGACCCAGTACTTC
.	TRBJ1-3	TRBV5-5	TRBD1	CASSLLRDSSGNTIYF	TGTGCCAGCAGCTTGCTTAGGGACAGTTCTGGAAACACCATATATTTT
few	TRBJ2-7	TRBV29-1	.	CSVLTGSLYEQYF	TGCAGCGTTCTCACAGGGTCTTTATACGAGCAGTACTTC
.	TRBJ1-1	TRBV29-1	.	CSVKPGLNTEAFF	TGCAGCGTCAAGCCAGGGCTGAACACTGAAGCTTTCTTT
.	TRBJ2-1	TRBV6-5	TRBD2	CASTDSSGSYNEQFF	TGTGCCAGCACCGACTCTAGCGGGAGTTACAATGAGCAGTTCTTC
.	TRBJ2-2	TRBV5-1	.	CASVAPQFPGELFF	TGCGCCAGCGTCGCCCCCCAGTTCCCCGGGGAGCTGTTTTTT